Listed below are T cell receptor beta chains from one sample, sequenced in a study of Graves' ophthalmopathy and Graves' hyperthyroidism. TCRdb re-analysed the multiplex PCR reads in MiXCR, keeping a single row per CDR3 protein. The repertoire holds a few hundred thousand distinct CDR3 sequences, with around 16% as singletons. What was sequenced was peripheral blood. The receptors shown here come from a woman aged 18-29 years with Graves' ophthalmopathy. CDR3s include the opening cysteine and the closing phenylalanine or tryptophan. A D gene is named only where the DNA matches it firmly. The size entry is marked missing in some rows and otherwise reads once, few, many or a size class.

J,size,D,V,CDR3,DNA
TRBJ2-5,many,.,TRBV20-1,CSARGGAGETQYF,TGCAGTGCTAGAGGGGGAGCGGGAGAGACCCAGTACTTC
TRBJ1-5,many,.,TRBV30,CAWREQEWQPQHF,TGTGCCTGGAGAGAACAGGAATGGCAGCCCCAGCATTTT
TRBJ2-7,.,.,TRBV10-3,CAISELTATHYEQYF,TGTGCCATCAGTGAGCTGACGGCTACCCACTACGAGCAGTACTTC
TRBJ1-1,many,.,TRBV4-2,CASSQNNGNTEAFF,TGTGCCAGCAGCCAAAATAACGGGAACACTGAAGCTTTCTTT
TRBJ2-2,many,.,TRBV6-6,CASRTGEGGELFF,TGTGCCAGCAGAACGGGGGAAGGCGGGGAGCTGTTTTTT
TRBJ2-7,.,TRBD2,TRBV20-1,CSAGGLAGVSYEQYF,TGCAGTGCGGGCGGACTAGCGGGCGTCTCCTACGAGCAGTACTTC
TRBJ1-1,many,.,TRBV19,CASSITGQMNTEAFF,TGTGCCAGTAGTATAACGGGACAAATGAACACTGAAGCTTTCTTT
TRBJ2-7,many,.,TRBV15,CATSRGGYEQYF,TGTGCCACCAGCAGAGGTGGATACGAGCAGTACTTC
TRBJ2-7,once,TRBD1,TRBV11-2,CASSLIAGQVYYEQYF,TGTGCCAGCAGCCTAATCGCGGGACAGGTCTACTACGAGCAGTACTTC
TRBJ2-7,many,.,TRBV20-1,CSARLRAVHGQYF,TGCAGTGCTAGACTCCGGGCCGTACACGGGCAGTACTTC
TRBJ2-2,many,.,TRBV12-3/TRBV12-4,CASQQGNTGELFF,TGTGCCAGCCAACAGGGGAACACCGGGGAGCTGTTTTTT
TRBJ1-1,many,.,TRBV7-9,CASSLLGSTEAFF,TGTGCCAGCAGCTTACTAGGGAGCACTGAAGCTTTCTTT
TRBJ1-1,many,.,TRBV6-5,CASIRGNTEAFF,TGTGCCAGCATAAGGGGGAACACTGAAGCTTTCTTT
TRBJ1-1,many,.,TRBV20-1,CSARAAGLLNTEAFF,TGCAGTGCTAGAGCGGCAGGGCTACTGAACACTGAAGCTTTCTTT
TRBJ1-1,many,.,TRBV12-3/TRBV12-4,CASSPGIGPTEAFF,TGTGCCAGCAGCCCCGGGATTGGACCCACTGAAGCTTTCTTT
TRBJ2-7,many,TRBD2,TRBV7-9,CASSREGSYEQYF,TGTGCCAGCAGCCGGGAGGGCTCCTACGAGCAGTACTTC
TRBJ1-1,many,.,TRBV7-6,CASSKRATDTEAFF,TGTGCCAGCAGCAAGAGGGCGACGGACACTGAAGCTTTCTTT
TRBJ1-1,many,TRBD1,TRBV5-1,CASSLDRGNTEAFF,TGTGCCAGCAGCTTAGACAGGGGGAACACTGAAGCTTTCTTT
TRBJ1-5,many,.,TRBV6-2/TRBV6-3,CASGTANQPQHF,TGTGCCAGCGGGACGGCTAATCAGCCCCAGCATTTT
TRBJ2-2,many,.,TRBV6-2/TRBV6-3,CASCVRTDRRNTGELFF,TGTGCCAGCTGCGTAAGGACCGACAGGAGAAACACCGGGGAGCTGTTTTTT
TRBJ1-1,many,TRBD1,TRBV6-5,CASTPGTANTEAFF,TGTGCCAGCACCCCCGGGACAGCAAACACTGAAGCTTTCTTT
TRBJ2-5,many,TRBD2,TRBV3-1,CAIGTSGGETQYF,TGTGCCATCGGGACTAGCGGGGGGGAGACCCAGTACTTC
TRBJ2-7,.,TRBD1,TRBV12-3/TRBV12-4,CASSPGQGEVTYEQYF,TGTGCCAGCAGTCCGGGACAGGGCGAAGTTACCTACGAGCAGTACTTC
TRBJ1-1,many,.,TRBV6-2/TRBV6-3,CASSLLRGATEAFF,TGTGCCAGCAGTTTACTCAGGGGAGCCACTGAAGCTTTCTTT
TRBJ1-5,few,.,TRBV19,CASSISFPLSIYQPQHF,TGTGCCAGTAGTATCTCATTCCCCTTGTCGATCTATCAGCCCCAGCATTTT
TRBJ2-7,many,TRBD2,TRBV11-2,CASSLSLAGYEQYF,TGTGCCAGCAGCTTATCCCTAGCGGGCTACGAGCAGTACTTC
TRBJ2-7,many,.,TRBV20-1,CSARGSIDEQYF,TGCAGTGCTAGAGGGTCCATTGACGAGCAGTACTTC
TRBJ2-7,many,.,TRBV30,CAWRPPYRAGEQYF,TGTGCCTGGAGGCCCCCTTATCGGGCGGGCGAGCAGTACTTC
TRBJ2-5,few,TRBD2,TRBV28,CASSFSTSGYQETQYF,TGTGCCAGCAGTTTTAGCACTAGCGGCTACCAAGAGACCCAGTACTTC
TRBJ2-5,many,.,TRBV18,CASSHYGGFETQYF,TGTGCCAGCTCGCACTACGGGGGATTTGAGACCCAGTACTTC
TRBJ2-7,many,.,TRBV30,CACDSGHEQHF,TGTGCCTGTGATAGTGGGCACGAGCAGCACTTC
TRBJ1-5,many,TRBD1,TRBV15,CATSRDGQTGGRDQPQHF,TGTGCCACCAGCAGAGATGGGCAAACAGGGGGCAGGGATCAGCCCCAGCATTTT
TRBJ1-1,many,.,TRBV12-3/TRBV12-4,CASSFQGRNTEAFF,TGTGCCAGCAGTTTTCAGGGCCGGAACACTGAAGCTTTCTTT
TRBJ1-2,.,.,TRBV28,CASSFVHRSYGYTF,TGTGCCAGCAGCTTTGTGCACAGGAGCTATGGCTACACCTTC
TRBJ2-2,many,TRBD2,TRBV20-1,CSAHGGGSGTGELFF,TGCAGTGCCCATGGAGGCGGGAGTGGGACCGGGGAGCTGTTTTTT
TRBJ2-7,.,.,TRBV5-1,CASSIEGRPNYEQYF,TGCGCCAGCAGCATTGAGGGCAGGCCCAATTACGAGCAGTACTTC
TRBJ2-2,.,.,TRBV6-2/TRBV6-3,CASSTLGDTGELFF,TGTGCCAGCAGCACATTGGGAGACACCGGGGAGCTGTTTTTT
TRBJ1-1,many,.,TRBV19,CASSIGDLGADTEAFF,TGTGCCAGTAGTATTGGGGACCTTGGGGCTGACACTGAAGCTTTCTTT
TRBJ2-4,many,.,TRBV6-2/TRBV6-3,CATLGLKNIQYF,TGTGCCACCCTGGGCCTAAAAAACATTCAGTACTTC
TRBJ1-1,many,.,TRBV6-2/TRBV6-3,CASRQNLMDSILEAFF,TGTGCCAGCAGACAGAACCTGATGGACAGTATTCTTGAAGCTTTCTTT
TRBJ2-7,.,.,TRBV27,CASSHATPYEQYF,TGTGCCAGCAGTCATGCAACACCCTACGAGCAGTACTTC
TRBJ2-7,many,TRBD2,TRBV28,CASSSHAAGGPYEQYF,TGTGCCAGCAGTTCCCACGCAGCGGGAGGTCCCTACGAGCAGTACTTC
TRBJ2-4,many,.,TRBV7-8,CASSLQETADQYF,TGTGCCAGCAGCCTCCAAGAGACAGCTGATCAGTACTTC
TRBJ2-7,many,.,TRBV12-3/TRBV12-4,CASSLRGTYEQYF,TGTGCCAGCAGTTTGCGGGGTACCTACGAGCAGTACTTC
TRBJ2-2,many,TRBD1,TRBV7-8,CASSFRDRNTGELFF,TGTGCCAGCAGCTTCCGGGACAGGAACACCGGGGAGCTGTTTTTT
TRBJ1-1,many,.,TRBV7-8,CASSLMAGPYIEAFF,TGTGCCAGCAGTTTAATGGCTGGACCTTACATAGAAGCTTTCTTT
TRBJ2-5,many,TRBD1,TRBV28,CASSPRTGVETQYF,TGTGCCAGCAGTCCCAGGACAGGGGTTGAGACCCAGTACTTC
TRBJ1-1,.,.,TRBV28,CASSLMTVNTEAFF,TGTGCCAGCAGTTTAATGACGGTGAACACTGAAGCTTTCTTT
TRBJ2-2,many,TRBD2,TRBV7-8,CASSSGTSLTGELFF,TGTGCCAGCAGCTCGGGGACTAGCCTCACCGGGGAGCTGTTTTTT